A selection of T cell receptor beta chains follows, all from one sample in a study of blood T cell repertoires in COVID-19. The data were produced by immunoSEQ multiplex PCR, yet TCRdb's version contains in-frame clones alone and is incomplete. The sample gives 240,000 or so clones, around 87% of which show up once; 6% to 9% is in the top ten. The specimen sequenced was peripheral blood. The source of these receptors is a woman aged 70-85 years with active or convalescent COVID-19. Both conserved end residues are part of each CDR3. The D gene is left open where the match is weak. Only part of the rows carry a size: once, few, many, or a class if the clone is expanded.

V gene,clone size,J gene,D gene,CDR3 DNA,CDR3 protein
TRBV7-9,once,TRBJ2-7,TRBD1,TGTGCCAGCAGTACCGGGACAGGGATTCGAGCCTACGAGCAGTACTTC,CASSTGTGIRAYEQYF
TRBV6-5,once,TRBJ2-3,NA,TGTGCCAGCATGCCAGCGCCTAGCACAGATACGCAGTATTTT,CASMPAPSTDTQYF
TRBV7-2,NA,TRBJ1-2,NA,TGTGCCAGCAGCTTCGGCGGGAGTTCCTATGGCTACACCTTC,CASSFGGSSYGYTF
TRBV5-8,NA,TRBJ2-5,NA,TGTGCCAGCAGCTTGTTCGGACAGCCCCGGGAGACCCAGTACTTC,CASSLFGQPRETQYF
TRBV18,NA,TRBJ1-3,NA,TGTGCCAGCTCACCGAGTAGTACCTCTGGAAACACCATATATTTT,CASSPSSTSGNTIYF
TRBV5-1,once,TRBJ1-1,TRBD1,TGCGCCAGCAGCTTGGAGGGACAGAGGGGAACTGAAGCTTTCTTT,CASSLEGQRGTEAFF
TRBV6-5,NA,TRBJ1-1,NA,TGTGCCAGCAGCTCGGGGAGTTTGGACACTGAAGCTTTCTTT,CASSSGSLDTEAFF
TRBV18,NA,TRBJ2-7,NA,TGTGCCAGCTCACCTAGCCCCCTCTCCTACGAGCAGTACTTC,CASSPSPLSYEQYF
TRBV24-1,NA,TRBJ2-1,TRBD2,TGTGCCACCAGTAATCTAGCGGGGAATGAGCAGTTCTTC,CATSNLAGNEQFF
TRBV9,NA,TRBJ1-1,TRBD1,TGTGCCAGCAGCGTAGGGACAGGGCAAACTGAAGCTTTCTTT,CASSVGTGQTEAFF
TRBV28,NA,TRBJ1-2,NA,TGTGCCAGCAGTTTTGTGGACAGCCCGGGCTACACCTTC,CASSFVDSPGYTF
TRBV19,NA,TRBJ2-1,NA,TGTGCCAGTAGTATAGATTCCGTCACGGGAAACAATGAGCAGTTCTTC,CASSIDSVTGNNEQFF
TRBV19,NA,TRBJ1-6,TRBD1,TGTGCCAGTAGTATATCTAGTTGGACAGGGGGGAATTCACCCCTCCACTTT,CASSISSWTGGNSPLHF
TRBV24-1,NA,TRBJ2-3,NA,TGTGCCACCAGTCACCCGGGACTCGGAGGCACAGATACGCAGTATTTT,CATSHPGLGGTDTQYF
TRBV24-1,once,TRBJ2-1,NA,TGTGCCACCAGTGATTTCCCTCTAGAGGATGAGCAGTTCTTC,CATSDFPLEDEQFF
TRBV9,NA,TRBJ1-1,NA,TGTGCCAGCAGCGGGAGGGCGGGGGTTATGAACACTGAAGCTTTCTTT,CASSGRAGVMNTEAFF
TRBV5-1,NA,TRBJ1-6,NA,TGCGCCAGCAGCTTGGGGGGCAGATCGAATTCACCCCTCCACTTT,CASSLGGRSNSPLHF
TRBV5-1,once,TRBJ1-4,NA,TGCGCCAGCAGCTTGAGCCCCTCCCGGGACACCGACACCTTTTCTAATGAAAAACTGTTTTTT,CASSLSPSRDTDTFSNEKLFF
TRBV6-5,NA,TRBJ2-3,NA,TGTGCCAGCAGGGTCGGCGGGGTGCGCACAGATACGCAGTATTTT,CASRVGGVRTDTQYF
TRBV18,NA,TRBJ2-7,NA,TGTGCCAGCTCACCACCCGCCTACTACGAGCAGTACTTC,CASSPPAYYEQYF
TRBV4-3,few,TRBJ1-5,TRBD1,TGCGCCAGCAGCCATGAGGACAGGGATAATCAGCCCCAGCATTTT,CASSHEDRDNQPQHF
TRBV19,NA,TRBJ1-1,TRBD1,TGTGCCAGCCGGTCCGGGACAGGGAACACTGAAGCTTTCTTT,CASRSGTGNTEAFF
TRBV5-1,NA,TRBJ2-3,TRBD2,TGCGCCAGCAGCTCATTAGCGGGGGGCCAAGGGGATACGCAGTATTTT,CASSSLAGGQGDTQYF
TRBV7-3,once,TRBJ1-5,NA,TGTGCCAGCAGCCTGAGTCCGGGGTTACAGCCCCAGCATTTT,CASSLSPGLQPQHF
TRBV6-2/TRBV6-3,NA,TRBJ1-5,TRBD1,TGTGCCAGCAGCTTGACAGGGGGCCGTCATCAGCCCCAGCATTTT,CASSLTGGRHQPQHF
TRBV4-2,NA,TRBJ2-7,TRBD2,TGTGCCAGCAGCCTCGCTCTAGCGGGGGGGTCCTACGAGCAGTACTTC,CASSLALAGGSYEQYF
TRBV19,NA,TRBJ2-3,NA,TGTGCCAGTAGTATAGCTAGCAGCACAGATACGCAGTATTTT,CASSIASSTDTQYF
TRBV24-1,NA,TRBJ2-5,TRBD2,TGTGCCACCAGTGAAGGGACTAGAGTAGAGACCCAGTACTTC,CATSEGTRVETQYF
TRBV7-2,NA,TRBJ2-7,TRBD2,TGTGCCAGCAGTTGGCTAGCGGGGGGGTACGAGCAGTACTTC,CASSWLAGGYEQYF
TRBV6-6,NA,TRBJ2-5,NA,TGTGCCAGCAGTTACGGCAGGGGCCAAGAGACCCAGTACTTC,CASSYGRGQETQYF
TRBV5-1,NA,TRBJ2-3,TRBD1,TGCGCCAGCAGCTTAACCGGGACAGGGGGAGGCACAGATACGCAGTATTTT,CASSLTGTGGGTDTQYF
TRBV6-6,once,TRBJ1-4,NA,TGTGCCAGCAGTTACGGACAGAGTAAGAATGAAAAACTGTTTTTT,CASSYGQSKNEKLFF
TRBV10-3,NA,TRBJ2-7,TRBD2,TGTGCCATCAGTACCTTAGCGGGGTCCTCATACGAGCAGTACTTC,CAISTLAGSSYEQYF
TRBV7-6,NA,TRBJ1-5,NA,TGTGCCAGCAGTCAATACCAGGGGAATCAGCCCCAGCATTTT,CASSQYQGNQPQHF
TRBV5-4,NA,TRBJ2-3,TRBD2,TGTGCCAGCAGCAGTCCACCCGGGACTACTGGAGATACGCAGTATTTT,CASSSPPGTTGDTQYF
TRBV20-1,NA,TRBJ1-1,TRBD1,TGCAGTGCTAGTACCGGGACAGGGTATGTAGGGACTGAAGCTTTCTTT,CSASTGTGYVGTEAFF
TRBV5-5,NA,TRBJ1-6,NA,TGTGCCAGCAGCCCAAGGGAGGTTTTTCAGAGCTCCTATAATTCACCCCTCCACTTT,CASSPREVFQSSYNSPLHF
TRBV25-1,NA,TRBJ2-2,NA,TGTGCCAGCAGTGTACGCCAGGGTAACACCGGGGAGCTGTTTTTT,CASSVRQGNTGELFF